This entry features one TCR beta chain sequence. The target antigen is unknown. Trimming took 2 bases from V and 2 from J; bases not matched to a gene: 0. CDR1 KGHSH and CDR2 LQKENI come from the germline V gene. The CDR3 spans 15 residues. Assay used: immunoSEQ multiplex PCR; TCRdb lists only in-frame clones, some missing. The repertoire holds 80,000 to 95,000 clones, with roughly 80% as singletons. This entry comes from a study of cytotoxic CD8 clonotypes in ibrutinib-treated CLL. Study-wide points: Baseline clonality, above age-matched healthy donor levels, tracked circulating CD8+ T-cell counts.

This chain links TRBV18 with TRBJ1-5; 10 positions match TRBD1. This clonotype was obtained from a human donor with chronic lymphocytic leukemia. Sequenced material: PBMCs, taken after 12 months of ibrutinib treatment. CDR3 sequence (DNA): TGTGCCAGCTCACCAGGGACAGGGGGCAATCAGCCCCAGCATTTT. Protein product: CASSPGTGGNQPQHF.